The 8 T cell receptor beta chains given below trace back to one sample, sequenced in a study of T cell repertoires in cytomegalovirus infection. Each CDR3 protein is one row after TCRdb ran MiXCR on the reads. The sample comprises under 350,000 distinct CDR3 sequences, about 9.1% of which are singletons, and 2.5% rests with the top ten. The sequencing sample was made of PBMCs. The receptors come from a human donor in good health (CMV status not recorded). Some clones in this sample may be carry-over from other donors' samples.

This clonotype showed up many times. V usage is TRBV7-8 and J usage is TRBJ2-7; no clear D. Trimming left V 1 base short and J 2 bases short, with 6 bases between. CDR1 and CDR2 from the germline V gene are SGHVS and FQNEAQ. This CDR3 spans 13 amino acids. CDR3 nucleotide sequence: TGTGCCAGCAGCTTAGGGGATCCCTACGAGCAGTACGTC. Its translation: CASSLGDPYEQYV.

Many counts were recorded for this clonotype. The J gene is TRBJ2-4, the V gene TRBV29-1, with 13 bases that match TRBD2. Per germline, CDR1 SQVTM and CDR2 ANQGSEA. The junction had 5 bases not matched to a gene; V was cut back by 7 bases and J by 5 bases. This CDR3 has 14 residues. The CDR3 sequence: CSARLAGGQNIQYF. The CDR3 DNA sequence: TGCAGCGCCAGACTAGCGGGGGGCCAAAACATTCAGTACTTC.

CDR3 DNA sequence: TGTGCCAGCAGTGGGGCGGCTGGAAACACCATATATTTT. As protein: CASSGAAGNTIYF. The chain uses TRBV7-9 and TRBJ1-3; D perhaps matches TRBD1 (5 bases). Between the trimmed V and J ends, which lost 6 bases and 2 bases, there was a span of 8 bases. The V gene's germline CDR1 is SEHNR and CDR2 FQNEAQ (reference sequence). The CDR3 loop spans 13 amino acids.

This clonotype was recorded a few times. This chain joins TRBV10-3 and TRBJ1-3; 8 bases map to TRBD1. The CDR3 loop spans 15 amino acids. Germline assignment: CDR1 ENHRY and CDR2 SYGVKD. J gave up 3 bases and V 6 bases, and 7 bases lay outside the gene matches. The CDR3 is CAIRTTGENGNTIYF. The CDR3 region has the DNA TGTGCCATCAGGACGACAGGGGAAAATGGAAACACCATATATTTT.

This clonotype was counted ten times or more. This chain joins TRBV7-9 and TRBJ1-5; no clear D. This CDR3 is built from 15 residues. Germline lookup yields CDR1 SEHNR and CDR2 FQNEAQ (reference sequence). V was shortened by 1 base and J by 5 bases, with 12 bases between the two germline ends. CDR3 sequence: CASSLVQGRHQPQHF. The CDR3 DNA reads TGTGCCAGCAGCTTAGTACAAGGGAGGCATCAGCCCCAGCATTTT.

This clonotype was detected many times. V is TRBV20-1 and J is TRBJ2-6, with D possibly matching TRBD2 (5 bases). Germline V gives CDR1 DFQATT, CDR2 SNEGSKA (reference sequence). The CDR3 contains 14 residues. V dropped 2 bases and J dropped 2 bases, with 7 bases sitting between them. In DNA form, the CDR3 reads TGCAGTGCTAGAACCGGGACTGGGGCCAACGTCCTGACTTTC. This sequence encodes CSARTGTGANVLTF.

This clonotype was picked up many times. The chain links TRBV7-2 to TRBJ2-1; TRBD2 matches at 15 bases. CDR1 and CDR2 (germline): SGHTA, FQGNSA. The CDR3 has 16 residues. V lost 5 bases, J lost 9 bases, and 8 bases stayed unmatched. The chain's CDR3 is CASSPRTSGGALEQFF. Written as DNA, the CDR3 is TGTGCCAGCAGCCCCCGGACTAGCGGGGGGGCCCTTGAGCAGTTCTTC.

This clonotype was counted only a few times. The gene calls are TRBV28 and TRBJ1-2; D is unclear. Trimming removed 6 bases at V and 8 bases at J, with 16 bases between. This CDR3 spans 13 amino acids. The germline V gene has CDR1 MDHEN and CDR2 SYDVKM. This chain's CDR3 is CASRNLGGAGYTF. DNA for the CDR3: TGTGCCAGCAGGAACCTGGGCGGCGCAGGCTACACCTTC.